The table lists the clone carrying this T cell receptor beta chain with a few counts. Its antigen remains unknown. This sample was taken from a study of T cells in Graves' hyperthyroidism and ophthalmopathy. Hyperthyroidism of Graves' type that showed no ophthalmopathy progression within 18 months was stable. Isolation of PBMCs was performed on approximately 10 ml fresh peripheral blood. The length of the CDR3 is 16 residues. Between the trimmed V and J ends, which lost 4 bases and 7 bases, there was a span of 20 bases. CDR1 is SGHTA and CDR2 is FQGTGA in the germline V gene. RNA transcripts yielded amplified TCR beta CDR3 regions. Using the HTBI primer set, a first-round RT-PCR was run on the TCR CDR3. From the multiplex PCR reads, TCRdb called clonotypes with MiXCR, one entry per CDR3 protein. In the table there are roughly 630,000 distinct CDR3 sequences, around a sixth of which are singletons. Study outcomes and limitations: Ophthalmopathy stood apart from stable hyperthyroidism in a 13 V-J model. In blood, most of the thyroid clonotypes expanded above 0.001 were also present.

This receptor was obtained from a woman aged 25 to 39 with Graves' hyperthyroidism. This chain uses TRBV7-3 with TRBJ2-1, with D perhaps TRBD1 (6 bases). Sequences were obtained from blood. In nucleotides, the CDR3 is TGTGCCAGCAGCTCAGGTGGGGGCCCTACGGAAAATGAGCAGTTCTTC. This sequence encodes CASSSGGGPTENEQFF.